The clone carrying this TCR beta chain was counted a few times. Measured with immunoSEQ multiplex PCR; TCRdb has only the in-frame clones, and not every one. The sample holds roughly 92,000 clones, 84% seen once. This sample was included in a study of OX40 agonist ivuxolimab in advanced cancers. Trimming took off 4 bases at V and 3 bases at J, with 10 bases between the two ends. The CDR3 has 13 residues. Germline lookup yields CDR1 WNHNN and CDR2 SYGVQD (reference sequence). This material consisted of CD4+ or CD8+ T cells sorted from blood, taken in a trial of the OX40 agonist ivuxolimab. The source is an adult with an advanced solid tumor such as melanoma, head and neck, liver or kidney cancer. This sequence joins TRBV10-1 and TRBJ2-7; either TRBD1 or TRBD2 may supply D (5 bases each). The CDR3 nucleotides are TGCGCCAGCAGTGGACAGACTATCTACGAGCAGTACTTC. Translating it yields CASSGQTIYEQYF.